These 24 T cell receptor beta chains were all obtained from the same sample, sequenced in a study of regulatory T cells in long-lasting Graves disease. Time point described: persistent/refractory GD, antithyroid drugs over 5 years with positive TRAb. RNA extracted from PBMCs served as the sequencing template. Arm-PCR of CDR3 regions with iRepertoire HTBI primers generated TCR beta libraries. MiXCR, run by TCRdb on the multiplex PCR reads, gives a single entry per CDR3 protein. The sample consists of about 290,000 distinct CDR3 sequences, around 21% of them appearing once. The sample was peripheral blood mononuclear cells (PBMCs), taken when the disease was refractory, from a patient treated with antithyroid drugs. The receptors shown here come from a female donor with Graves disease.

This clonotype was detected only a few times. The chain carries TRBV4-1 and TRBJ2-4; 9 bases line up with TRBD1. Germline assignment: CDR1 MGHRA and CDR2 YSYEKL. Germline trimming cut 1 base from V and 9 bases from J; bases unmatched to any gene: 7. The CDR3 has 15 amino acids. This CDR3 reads CASSQGYRGRGIQYF. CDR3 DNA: TGCGCCAGCAGCCAAGGGTACAGGGGGCGCGGCATTCAGTACTTC.

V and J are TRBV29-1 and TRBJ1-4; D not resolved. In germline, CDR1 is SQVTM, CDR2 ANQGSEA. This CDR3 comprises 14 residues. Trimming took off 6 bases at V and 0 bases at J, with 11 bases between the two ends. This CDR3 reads CSVTEGTTNEKLFF. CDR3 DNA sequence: TGCAGCGTCACAGAGGGAACAACTAATGAAAAACTGTTTTTT.

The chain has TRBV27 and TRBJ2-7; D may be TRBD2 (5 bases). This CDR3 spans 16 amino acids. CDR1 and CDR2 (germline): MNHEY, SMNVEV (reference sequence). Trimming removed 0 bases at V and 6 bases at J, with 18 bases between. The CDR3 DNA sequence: TGTGCCAGCAGTTTATCGGCTGAGGGTTTCATGTTCGAGCAGTACTTC. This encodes CASSLSAEGFMFEQYF.

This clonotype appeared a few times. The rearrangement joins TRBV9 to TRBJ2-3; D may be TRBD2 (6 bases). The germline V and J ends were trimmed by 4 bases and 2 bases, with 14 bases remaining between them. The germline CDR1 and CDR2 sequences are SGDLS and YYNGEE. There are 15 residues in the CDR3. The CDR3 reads CASSLSGTATDTQYF. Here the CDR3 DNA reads TGTGCCAGCAGCCTTAGCGGAACGGCCACAGATACGCAGTATTTT.

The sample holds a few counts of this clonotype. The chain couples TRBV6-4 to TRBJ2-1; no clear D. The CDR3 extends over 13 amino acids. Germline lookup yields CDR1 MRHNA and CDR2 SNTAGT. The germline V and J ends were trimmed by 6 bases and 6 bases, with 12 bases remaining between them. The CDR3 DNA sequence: TGTGCCAGCAGCGTGGGGTGGGGCAATGAGCAGTTCTTC. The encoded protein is CASSVGWGNEQFF.

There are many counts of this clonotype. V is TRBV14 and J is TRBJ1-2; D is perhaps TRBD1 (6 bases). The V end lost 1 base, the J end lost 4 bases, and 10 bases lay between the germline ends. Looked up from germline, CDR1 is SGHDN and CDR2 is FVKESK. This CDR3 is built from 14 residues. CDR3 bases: TGTGCCAGCAGCCAAGTCGGACAGCCCTATGGCTACACCTTC. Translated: CASSQVGQPYGYTF.

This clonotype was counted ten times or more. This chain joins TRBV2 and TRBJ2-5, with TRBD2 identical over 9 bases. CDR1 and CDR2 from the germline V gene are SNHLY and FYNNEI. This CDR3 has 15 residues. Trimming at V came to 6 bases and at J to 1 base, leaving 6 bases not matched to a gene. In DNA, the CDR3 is TGTGCCAGCAGGACTTCTAGCGGGGTCCAAGAGACCCAGTACTTC. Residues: CASRTSSGVQETQYF.

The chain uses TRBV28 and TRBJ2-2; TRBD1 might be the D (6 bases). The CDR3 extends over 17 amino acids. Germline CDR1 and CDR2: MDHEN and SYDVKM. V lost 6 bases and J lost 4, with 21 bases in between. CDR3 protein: CASSPALRTAITGELFF. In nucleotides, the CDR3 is TGTGCCAGCAGCCCGGCCTTGCGGACAGCAATCACCGGGGAGCTGTTTTTT.

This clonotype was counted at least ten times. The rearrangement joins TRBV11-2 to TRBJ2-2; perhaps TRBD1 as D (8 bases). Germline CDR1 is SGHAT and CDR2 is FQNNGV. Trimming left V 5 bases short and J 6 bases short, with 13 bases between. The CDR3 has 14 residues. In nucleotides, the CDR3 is TGTGCCAGCAGCACAGGGGGGGCGGCCGGGGAGCTGTTTTTT. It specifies CASSTGGAAGELFF.

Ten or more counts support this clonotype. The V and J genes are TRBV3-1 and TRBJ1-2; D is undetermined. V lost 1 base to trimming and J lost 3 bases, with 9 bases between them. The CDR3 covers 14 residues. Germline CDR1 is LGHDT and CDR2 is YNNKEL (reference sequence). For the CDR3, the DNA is TGTGCCAGCAGCCAAGGGAACGAAGACTATGGCTACACCTTC. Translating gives CASSQGNEDYGYTF.

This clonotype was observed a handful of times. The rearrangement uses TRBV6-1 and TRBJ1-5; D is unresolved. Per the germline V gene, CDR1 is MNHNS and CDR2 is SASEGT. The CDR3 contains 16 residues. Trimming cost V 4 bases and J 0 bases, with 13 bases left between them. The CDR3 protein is CASSVHYSFSNQPQHF. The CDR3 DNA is TGTGCCAGCAGTGTCCACTACTCTTTTAGCAATCAGCCCCAGCATTTT.

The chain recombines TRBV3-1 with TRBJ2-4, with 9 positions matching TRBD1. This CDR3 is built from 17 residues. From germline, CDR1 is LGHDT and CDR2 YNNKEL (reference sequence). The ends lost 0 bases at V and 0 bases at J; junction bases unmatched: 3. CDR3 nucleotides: TGTGCCAGCAGCCAAGAACGACAGGGGGGAGCCAAAAACATTCAGTACTTC. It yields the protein CASSQERQGGAKNIQYF. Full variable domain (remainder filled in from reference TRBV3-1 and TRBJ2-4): DTAVSQTPKYLVTQMGNDKSIKCEQNLGHDTMYWYKQDSKKFLKIMFSYNNKELIINETVPNRFSPKSPDKAHLNLHINSLELGDSAVYFCASSQERQGGAKNIQYFGAGTRLSVL.

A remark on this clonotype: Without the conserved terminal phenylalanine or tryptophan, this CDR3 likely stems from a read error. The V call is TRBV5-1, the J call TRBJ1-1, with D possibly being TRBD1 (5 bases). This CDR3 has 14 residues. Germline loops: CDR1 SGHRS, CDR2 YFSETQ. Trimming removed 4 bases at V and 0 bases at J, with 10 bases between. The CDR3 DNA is TGCGCCAGCAGCGCAGGACAAATGAACACTGAAGCTTTCTCT. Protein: CASSAGQMNTEAFS.

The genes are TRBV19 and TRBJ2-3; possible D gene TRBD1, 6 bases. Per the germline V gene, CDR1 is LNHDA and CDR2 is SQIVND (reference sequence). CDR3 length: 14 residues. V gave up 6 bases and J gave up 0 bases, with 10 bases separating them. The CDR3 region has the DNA TGTGCCAGTAGACAGGGTTCTAGCACAGATACGCAGTATTTT. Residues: CASRQGSSTDTQYF.

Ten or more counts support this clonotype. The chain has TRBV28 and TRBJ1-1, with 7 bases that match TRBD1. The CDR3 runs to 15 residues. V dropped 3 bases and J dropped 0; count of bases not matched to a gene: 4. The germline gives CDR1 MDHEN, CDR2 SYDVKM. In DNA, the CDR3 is TGTGCCAGCAGTTTTGGGGGACAGATGAACACTGAAGCTTTCTTT. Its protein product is CASSFGGQMNTEAFF.

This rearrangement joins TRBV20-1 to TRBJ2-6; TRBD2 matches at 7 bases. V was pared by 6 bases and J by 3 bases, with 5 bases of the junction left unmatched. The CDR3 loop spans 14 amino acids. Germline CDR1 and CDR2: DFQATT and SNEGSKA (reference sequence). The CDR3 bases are TGCAGTGCCCTGAGGGAGGGTGGGGCCAACGTCCTGACTTTC. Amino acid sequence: CSALREGGANVLTF.

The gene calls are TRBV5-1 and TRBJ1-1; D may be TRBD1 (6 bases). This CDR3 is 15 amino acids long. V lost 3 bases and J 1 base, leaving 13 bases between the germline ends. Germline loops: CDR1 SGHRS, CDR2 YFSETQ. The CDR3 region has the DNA TGCGCCAGCAGCTCCCTGGCGGGGGCGAACACTGAAGCTTTCTTT. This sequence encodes CASSSLAGANTEAFF.

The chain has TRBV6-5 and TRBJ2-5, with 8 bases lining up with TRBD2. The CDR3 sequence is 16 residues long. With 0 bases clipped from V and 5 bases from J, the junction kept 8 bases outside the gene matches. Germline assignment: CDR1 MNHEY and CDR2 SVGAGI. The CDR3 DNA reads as TGTGCCAGCAGTTACTCGGGCCGGGAGGGCCTTGAGACCCAGTACTTC. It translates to CASSYSGREGLETQYF.

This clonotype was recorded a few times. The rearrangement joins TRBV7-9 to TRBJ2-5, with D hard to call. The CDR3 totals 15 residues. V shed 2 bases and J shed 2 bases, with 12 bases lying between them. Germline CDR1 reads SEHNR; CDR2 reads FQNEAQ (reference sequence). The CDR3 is CASSLTADLQETQYF. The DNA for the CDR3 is TGTGCCAGCAGCTTAACGGCGGATTTACAAGAGACCCAGTACTTC. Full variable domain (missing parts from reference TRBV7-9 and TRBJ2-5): DTGVSQNPRHKITKRGQNVTFRCDPISEHNRLYWYRQTLGQGPEFLTYFQNEAQLEKSRLLSDRFSAERPKGSFSTLEIQRTEQGDSAMYLCASSLTADLQETQYFGPGTRLLVL.

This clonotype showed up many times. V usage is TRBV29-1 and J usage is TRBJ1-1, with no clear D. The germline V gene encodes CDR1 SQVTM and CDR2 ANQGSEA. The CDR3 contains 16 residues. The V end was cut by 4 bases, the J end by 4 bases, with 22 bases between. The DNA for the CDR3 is TGCAGCGTTGCCGCGTCGTTAGACGTTCAGAGCACTGAAGCTTTCTTT. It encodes CSVAASLDVQSTEAFF.

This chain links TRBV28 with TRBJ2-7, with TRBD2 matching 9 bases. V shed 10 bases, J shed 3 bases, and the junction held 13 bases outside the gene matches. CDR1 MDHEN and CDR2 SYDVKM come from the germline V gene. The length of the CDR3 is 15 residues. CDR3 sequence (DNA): TGTGCCACTCCCGGATTGGGACTAGCCGGCTACGAGCAGTACTTC. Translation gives CATPGLGLAGYEQYF.

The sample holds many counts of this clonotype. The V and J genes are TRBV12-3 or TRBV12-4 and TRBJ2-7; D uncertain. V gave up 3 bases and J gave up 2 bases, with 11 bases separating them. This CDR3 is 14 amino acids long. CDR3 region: CASSFKVTTYEQYF. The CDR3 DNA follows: TGTGCCAGCAGTTTTAAGGTGACGACCTACGAGCAGTACTTC.

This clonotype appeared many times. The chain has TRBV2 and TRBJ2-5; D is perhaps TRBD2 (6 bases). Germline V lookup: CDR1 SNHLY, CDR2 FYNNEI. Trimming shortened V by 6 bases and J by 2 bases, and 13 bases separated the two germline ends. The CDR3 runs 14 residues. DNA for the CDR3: TGTGCCAGCAGAACCATGGGGGGACAAGAGACCCAGTACTTC. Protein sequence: CASRTMGGQETQYF.

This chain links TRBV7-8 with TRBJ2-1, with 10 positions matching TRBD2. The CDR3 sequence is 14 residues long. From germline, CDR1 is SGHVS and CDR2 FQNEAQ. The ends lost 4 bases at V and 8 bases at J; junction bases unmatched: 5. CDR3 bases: TGTGCCAGCAGCTACGGGACTAGCGAGGATGAGCAGTTCTTC. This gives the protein CASSYGTSEDEQFF.